The 9 T cell receptor beta chains below were found in one sample sequenced in a study of T cells after yellow fever vaccination. TCRdb reanalysed the 5' RACE reads using MiXCR and keeps one entry per CDR3 protein. The sample lists 35,000 to 55,000 distinct CDR3 sequences, around 6.4% occurring once. The material was PBMCs, either bulk or a sorted T-cell subset (CD4+, CD8+, memory, or dextramer-sorted; not recorded which), obtained 45 days after the yellow fever booster vaccination. These TCRs come from a man aged 30-40 years who received the YFV17D yellow fever vaccine.

A word on this clonotype: This sequence may be a read error, since a much larger clone differs from it by one base. J is TRBJ2-7 and V is TRBV2; no firm D call. Germline V lookup: CDR1 SNHLY, CDR2 FYNNEI. Trimming left V 7 bases short and J 0 bases short, with 4 bases between. The CDR3 length is 11 residues. This chain's CDR3 is CASKISYEQYF. CDR3 DNA: TGTGCCAGCAAGATCTCCTACGAGCAGTACTTC.

Many counts were recorded for this clonotype. The chain uses TRBV2 and TRBJ1-5; 8 bases are a match to TRBD1. V dropped 4 bases and J dropped 4; count of bases not matched to a gene: 6. Germline CDR1 SNHLY, CDR2 FYNNEI. The CDR3 is made up of 15 amino acids. In DNA, the CDR3 is TGTGCCAGCAGTGGGACAGGGTCGGTGAATCAGCCCCAGCATTTT. Translated: CASSGTGSVNQPQHF. Looking up the rest from reference TRBV2 and TRBJ1-5 gives the full variable domain: EPEVTQTPSHQVTQMGQEVILRCVPISNHLYFYWYRQILGQKVEFLVSFYNNEISEKSEIFDDQFSVERPDGSNFTLKIRSTKLEDSAMYFCASSGTGSVNQPQHFGDGTRLSIL.

The rearrangement links TRBV20-1 to TRBJ2-7; D ambiguous. V was trimmed by 3 bases and J by 2 bases, leaving 20 bases between them. The CDR3 has 16 amino acids. The germline V gene encodes CDR1 DFQATT and CDR2 SNEGSKA (reference sequence). In nucleotides, the CDR3 is TGCAGTGCTAGCCAAAGTGGACCAGGTAGACCCTACGAGCAGTACTTC. Translating it yields CSASQSGPGRPYEQYF.

There are a few counts of this clonotype. The J gene is TRBJ2-7, the V gene TRBV20-1, with 8 bases that match TRBD2. V shed 6 bases and J 6 bases; nucleotides not matched to a gene: 13. Germline V gene lookup returns CDR1 DFQATT and CDR2 SNEGSKA (reference sequence). The CDR3 runs to 14 residues. The CDR3 sequence is CSAAGGLVSREQYF. The CDR3 region has the DNA TGCAGTGCAGCTGGGGGACTAGTTTCACGCGAGCAGTACTTC.

This clonotype was seen many times. J is TRBJ2-5 and V is TRBV20-1; D may be TRBD1 (6 bases). V lost 6 bases and J 5 bases, leaving 16 bases between the germline ends. CDR3 length equals 13 residues. Germline V lookup: CDR1 DFQATT, CDR2 SNEGSKA (reference sequence). The CDR3 loop is CSADLQGRETQYF. CDR3 nucleotide sequence: TGCAGTGCAGACTTACAGGGAAGGGAGACCCAGTACTTC.

This clonotype has only a few counts. The chain couples TRBV21-1 to TRBJ2-7; the D call TRBD2 from the table was never checked on the DNA. TRBV21-1 is a pseudogene. This CDR3 comprises 13 residues. The CDR3 is CASSKVPQAPRYF. In DNA, the CDR3 is TGTGCCAGCAGCAAAGTCCCACAGGCCCCTAGGTACTTC.

This clonotype was recorded at least ten times. The chain employs TRBV6-5 and TRBJ2-7; 9 bases agree with TRBD2. V gave up 5 bases and J gave up 7 bases; unmatched junction bases: 15. This CDR3 is 16 amino acids long. Germline V gene data show CDR1 as MNHEY and CDR2 as SVGAGI. CDR3 sequence (DNA): TGTGCCAGCAGTCCGAGGGTGGTAGCGGGAGTTCGGGAGCAGTACTTC. This codes for CASSPRVVAGVREQYF.

In its sample, this clonotype was seen many times. The chain links TRBV6-6 to TRBJ1-2; D possibly corresponds to TRBD1 (5 bases). Trimming removed 11 bases from V and 8 bases from J, with 18 bases in between. The CDR3 loop spans 12 amino acids. Per germline, CDR1 MNHNY and CDR2 SVGAGI (reference sequence). In nucleotides, the CDR3 is TGTGCCGGCGGGAACTCCGGGGACGGCTACACCTTC. Amino acid sequence: CAGGNSGDGYTF.

This clonotype occurred many times. The DNA of the CDR3 is TGTGCCAGCAGTTCCCGGTTAGCGGGAGATCGGGACATTCAGTACTTC. Its translation is CASSSRLAGDRDIQYF. The chain is built from TRBV6-5 and TRBJ2-4; 9 nucleotides match TRBD2. The CDR3 totals 16 residues. Germline CDR1 reads MNHEY; CDR2 reads SVGAGI. The J segment lost 8 bases and the V segment lost 4 bases, leaving 12 bases of the junction unmatched.